This TCR beta chain derives from a study of blood T cell repertoires in COVID-19. At the level of the study: Specimens from acute and convalescent COVID-19 originated in the United States, Italy and Spain. T cells, B-cell-depleted T cells, or PBMCs supplied cDNA or gDNA.

In the authors' methods: Reference gene primer amplification gave estimated nucleated cell counts. Method: immunoSEQ multiplex PCR; TCRdb's copy keeps in-frame clones and lacks some. That table supplies the V and J calls and clone size; D and trimming were determined from the DNA. The table has 27,000 or so clones, 82% seen once. This clone appeared a single time. This CDR3 has 14 residues. The sample comprised peripheral blood. The genes are TRBV21-1 and TRBJ1-4. TRBV21-1 constitutes a pseudogene. This receptor was identified in an elderly man with active or convalescent COVID-19. CDR3 bases: TGTGCCAGCAGGCACAGGAGGAGGGGTGAAAAACTGTTTTTT. Amino acid sequence: CASRHRRRGEKLFF.